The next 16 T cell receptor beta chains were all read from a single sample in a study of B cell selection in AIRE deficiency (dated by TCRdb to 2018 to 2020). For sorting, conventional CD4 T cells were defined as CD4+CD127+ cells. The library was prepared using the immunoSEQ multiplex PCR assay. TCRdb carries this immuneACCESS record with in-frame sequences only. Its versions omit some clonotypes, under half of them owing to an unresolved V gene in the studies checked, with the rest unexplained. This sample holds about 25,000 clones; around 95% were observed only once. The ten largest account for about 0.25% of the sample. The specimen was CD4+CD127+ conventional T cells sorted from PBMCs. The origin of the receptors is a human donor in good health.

As DNA, the CDR3 is TGTGCCAACCGAGGACAGGGGCAACATCCTCGTTTTGGCTACACCTTC. Protein: CANRGQGQHPRFGYTF. The chain links TRBV27 to TRBJ1-2, with 9 bases lining up with TRBD1. The CDR3 has 16 residues. Germline lookup yields CDR1 MNHEY and CDR2 SMNVEV (reference sequence). Trimming removed 10 bases from V and 7 bases from J; junction bases left unmatched: 19.

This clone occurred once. The CDR3 region is CASSPQTGTEAFF. Here the CDR3 DNA reads TGTGCCAGCTCACCACAGACGGGCACTGAAGCTTTCTTT. V is TRBV18 and J is TRBJ1-1; no reliable D call. This CDR3 comprises 13 residues. Per germline, CDR1 KGHSH and CDR2 LQKENI. Trimming left V 1 base short and J 4 bases short, with 7 bases between.

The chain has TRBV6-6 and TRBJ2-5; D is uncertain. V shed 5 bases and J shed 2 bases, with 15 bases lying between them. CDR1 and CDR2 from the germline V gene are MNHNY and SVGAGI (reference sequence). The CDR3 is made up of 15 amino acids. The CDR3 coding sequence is TGTGCCAGCAGTATACTCTTTGCGGAGCAAGAGACCCAGTACTTC. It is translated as CASSILFAEQETQYF.

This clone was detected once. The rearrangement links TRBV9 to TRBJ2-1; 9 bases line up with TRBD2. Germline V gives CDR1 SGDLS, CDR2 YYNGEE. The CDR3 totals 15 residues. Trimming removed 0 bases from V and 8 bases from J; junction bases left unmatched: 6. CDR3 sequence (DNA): TGTGCCAGCAGCGTAGGTTTTAGCGGGAGCTATGAGCAGTTCTTC. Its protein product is CASSVGFSGSYEQFF.

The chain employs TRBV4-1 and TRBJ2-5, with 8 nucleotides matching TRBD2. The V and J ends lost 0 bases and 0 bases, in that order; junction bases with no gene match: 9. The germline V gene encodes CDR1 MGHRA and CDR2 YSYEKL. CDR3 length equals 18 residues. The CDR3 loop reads CASSQDGGSGGYQETQYF. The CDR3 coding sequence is TGCGCCAGCAGCCAAGACGGGGGATCGGGAGGGTACCAAGAGACCCAGTACTTC.

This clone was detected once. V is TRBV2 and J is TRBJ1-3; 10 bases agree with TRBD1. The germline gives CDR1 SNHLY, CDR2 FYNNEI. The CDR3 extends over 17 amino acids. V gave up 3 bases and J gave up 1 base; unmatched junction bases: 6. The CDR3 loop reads CASSDRTGGPSGNTIYF. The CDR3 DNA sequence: TGTGCCAGCAGTGACCGGACAGGGGGTCCTTCTGGAAACACCATATATTTT.

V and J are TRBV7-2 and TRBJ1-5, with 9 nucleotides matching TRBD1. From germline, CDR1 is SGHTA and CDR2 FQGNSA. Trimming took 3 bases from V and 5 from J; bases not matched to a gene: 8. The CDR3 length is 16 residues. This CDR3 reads CASSFLGTGSDQPQHF. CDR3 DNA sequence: TGTGCCAGCAGCTTCCTCGGGACAGGGTCGGATCAGCCCCAGCATTTT.

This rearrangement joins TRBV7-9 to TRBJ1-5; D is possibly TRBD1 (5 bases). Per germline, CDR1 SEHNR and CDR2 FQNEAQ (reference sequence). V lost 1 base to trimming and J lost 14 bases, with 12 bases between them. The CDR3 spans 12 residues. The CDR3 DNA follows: TGTGCCAGCAGCTTAGGTGGGGCCGGGAAGCATTTT. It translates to CASSLGGAGKHF.

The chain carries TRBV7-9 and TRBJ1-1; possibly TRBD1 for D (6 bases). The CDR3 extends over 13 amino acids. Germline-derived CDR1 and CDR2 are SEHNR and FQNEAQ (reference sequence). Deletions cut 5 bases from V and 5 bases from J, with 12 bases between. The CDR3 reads CASSPWGATEAFF. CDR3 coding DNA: TGTGCCAGCAGCCCCTGGGGGGCAACTGAAGCTTTCTTT.

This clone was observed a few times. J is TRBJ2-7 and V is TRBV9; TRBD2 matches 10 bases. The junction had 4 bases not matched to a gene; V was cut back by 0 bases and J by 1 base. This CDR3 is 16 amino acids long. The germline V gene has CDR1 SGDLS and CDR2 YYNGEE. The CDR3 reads CASSVAASGSSYEQYF. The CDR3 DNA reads TGTGCCAGCAGCGTAGCGGCTAGCGGGAGTTCCTACGAGCAGTACTTC.

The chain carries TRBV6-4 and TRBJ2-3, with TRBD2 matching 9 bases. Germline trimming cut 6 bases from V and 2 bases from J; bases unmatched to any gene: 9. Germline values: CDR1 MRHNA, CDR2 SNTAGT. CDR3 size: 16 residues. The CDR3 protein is CASSPNSGGSTDTQYF. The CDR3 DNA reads TGTGCCAGCAGCCCGAATAGCGGGGGATCCACAGATACGCAGTATTTT.

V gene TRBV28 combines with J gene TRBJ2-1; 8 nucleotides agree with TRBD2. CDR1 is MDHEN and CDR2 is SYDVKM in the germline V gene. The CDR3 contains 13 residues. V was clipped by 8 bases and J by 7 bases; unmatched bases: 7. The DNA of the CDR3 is TGTGCCAGCCAACTTCCGGGAGGGAATGAGCAGTTCTTC. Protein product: CASQLPGGNEQFF.

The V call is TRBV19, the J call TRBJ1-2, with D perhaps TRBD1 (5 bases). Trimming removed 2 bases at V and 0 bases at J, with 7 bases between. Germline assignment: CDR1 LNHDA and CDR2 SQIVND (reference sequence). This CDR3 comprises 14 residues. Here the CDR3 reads CASSITGTNYGYTF. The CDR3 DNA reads TGTGCCAGTAGTATAACAGGAACTAACTATGGCTACACCTTC.

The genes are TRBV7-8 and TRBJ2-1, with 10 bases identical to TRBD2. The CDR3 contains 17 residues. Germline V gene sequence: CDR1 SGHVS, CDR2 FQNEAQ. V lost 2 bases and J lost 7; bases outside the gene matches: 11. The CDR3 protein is CASSLKAGGPPINEQFF. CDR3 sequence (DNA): TGTGCCAGCAGCTTAAAAGCGGGAGGGCCCCCCATAAATGAGCAGTTCTTC.

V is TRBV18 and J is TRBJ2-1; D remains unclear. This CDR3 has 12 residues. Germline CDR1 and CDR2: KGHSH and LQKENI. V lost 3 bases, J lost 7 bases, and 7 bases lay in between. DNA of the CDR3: TGTGCCAGCTCACCGTTGGCTAATGAGCAGTTCTTC. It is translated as CASSPLANEQFF.

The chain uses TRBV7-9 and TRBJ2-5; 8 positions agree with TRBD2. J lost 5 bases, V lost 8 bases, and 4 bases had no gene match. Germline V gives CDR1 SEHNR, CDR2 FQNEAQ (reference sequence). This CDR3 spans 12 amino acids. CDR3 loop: CASRGGGETQYF. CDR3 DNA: TGTGCCAGCCGGGGGGGCGGGGAGACCCAGTACTTC.